This TCR beta chain was captured by sequencing in a study of T cell changes during pregnancy in multiple sclerosis. Using immunoSEQ multiplex PCR, the repertoire was profiled, and TCRdb retains in-frame clones only, with some absent. This table has 79,000 or so clones, 75% to 95% appearing once. The CDR3 spans 15 residues. Germline values: CDR1 MDHEN, CDR2 SYDVKM. Trimming removed 4 bases from V and 3 bases from J, with 16 bases in between. The J gene is TRBJ2-7, the V gene TRBV28; a weak D match, TRBD2 (5 bases). This specimen was peripheral blood, taken in the first trimester of pregnancy. The TCR sequence derives from a female donor in good health, enrolled as a control in a pregnancy study. The CDR3: CASSSPTGLSYEQYF. The DNA for the CDR3 is TGTGCCAGCAGTTCCCCTACCGGACTCAGCTACGAGCAGTACTTC.